The 10 T cell receptor beta chains below all came from one sample that was sequenced in a study of blood T cell repertoires in COVID-19 (dated by TCRdb to the early 2020s). Library prep was done by the immunoSEQ multiplex PCR assay. Held by TCRdb, this immuneACCESS table contains in-frame sequences only and omits some clones. Under half of the omission traces to an unresolved V gene where checked; the cause of the rest is unknown. Here the sample has hundreds of thousands of clones; about nine tenths occur a single time. The ten top clones hold under 1.5% of the sample. The sequenced sample consisted of peripheral blood. Source of these receptors: a woman in her 30s with active or convalescent COVID-19.

The rearrangement joins TRBV27 to TRBJ2-3, with 11 bases that match TRBD2. V trimming: 3 bases; J trimming: 5 bases; junction bases outside the gene matches: 7. Germline lookup yields CDR1 MNHEY and CDR2 SMNVEV (reference sequence). This CDR3 is 16 amino acids long. CDR3 nucleotides: TGTGCCAGCAGTTTTCGTACTAGCGGGAGTCTAGATACGCAGTATTTT. Its translation is CASSFRTSGSLDTQYF.

This clone was detected a few times. J is TRBJ1-2 and V is TRBV6-5; D gene unclear. Germline CDR1 is MNHEY and CDR2 is SVGAGI. The CDR3 is 14 amino acids. V dropped 6 bases and J dropped 4 bases, with 15 bases sitting between them. DNA for the CDR3: TGTGCCAGCAGCCTCAATGAACAGCCCTATGGCTACACCTTC. Translating it yields CASSLNEQPYGYTF.

The rearrangement joins TRBV6-1 to TRBJ1-6; D is undetermined. Germline V gene lookup returns CDR1 MNHNS and CDR2 SASEGT. The CDR3 is 13 amino acids. V was trimmed by 3 bases and J by 10 bases, leaving 10 bases between them. CDR3 bases: TGTGCCAGCAGTGATTGGCTGGCATCACCCCTCCACTTT. It encodes CASSDWLASPLHF.

CDR3 nucleotide sequence: TGCGCCAGCAGCCATGTAATAGCCCAGACGAACACCGGGGAGCTGTTTTTT. Protein sequence: CASSHVIAQTNTGELFF. The V gene is TRBV4-1, the J gene TRBJ2-2; no clear D gene. The CDR3 is 17 residues long. The germline CDR1 and CDR2 sequences are MGHRA and YSYEKL. The ends were cut back, 3 bases at V and 0 bases at J, with 14 bases in the middle.

This chain links TRBV11-2 with TRBJ2-2; maybe TRBD1 (5 bases). The CDR3 consists of 13 residues. Germline V gives CDR1 SGHAT, CDR2 FQNNGV. V was cut by 5 bases and J by 6 bases, with 10 bases left in between. The CDR3, as DNA: TGTGCCAGCAGCCCAGGGATAGCCGGGGAGCTGTTTTTT. It translates to CASSPGIAGELFF.

The chain couples TRBV3-1 (or the pseudogene TRBV3-2) to TRBJ1-6; D possibly corresponds to TRBD1 (5 bases). Germline V gene lookup returns CDR1 LGHDT and CDR2 YNNKEL (reference sequence). CDR3 length equals 17 residues. The V end lost 1 base, the J end lost 2 bases, and 12 bases lay between the germline ends. CDR3 protein: CASSQGHGGAYNSPLHF. In DNA form, the CDR3 reads TGTGCCAGCAGCCAAGGTCATGGGGGGGCCTATAATTCACCCCTCCACTTT.

V and J are TRBV19 and TRBJ1-2, with 8 bases aligning to TRBD1. CDR1 LNHDA and CDR2 SQIVND come from the germline V gene (reference sequence). CDR3 length: 17 amino acids. V lost 5 bases and J lost 4; bases outside the gene matches: 15. CDR3 DNA: TGTGCCAGTAGTTTCGGGCAGGGGGCAAAATACGCCTATGGCTACACCTTC. Translated, it gives CASSFGQGAKYAYGYTF.

The gene calls are TRBV9 and TRBJ2-1, with TRBD2 as a possible D gene (6 bases). This CDR3 is 15 amino acids long. Between the trimmed V and J ends, which lost 0 bases and 6 bases, there was a span of 13 bases. Germline CDR1 SGDLS, CDR2 YYNGEE. The CDR3, as DNA: TGTGCCAGCAGCGTAGAAGCGACTAGGGTCAATGAGCAGTTCTTC. Translating gives CASSVEATRVNEQFF.

This chain joins TRBV7-9 and TRBJ1-5; weak D call: TRBD1 (6 bases). Germline V gene lookup returns CDR1 SEHNR and CDR2 FQNEAQ (reference sequence). The CDR3 contains 14 residues. V shed 5 bases and J shed 5 bases, with 13 bases lying between them. The DNA for the CDR3 is TGTGCCAGCAGCACGGCAGGGGTCGATCAGCCCCAGCATTTT. Protein: CASSTAGVDQPQHF.

A single count supports this clone. The V call is TRBV21-1, the J call TRBJ2-6; the table's TRBD1 call for D was not verified on the DNA. TRBV21-1 counts as a pseudogene. This CDR3 is 18 amino acids long. The CDR3 bases are TGTGCCAGCAGCTCCCTCAGGGGGGTCCTGTCTGGGGCCAACGTCCTGACTTTC. Its protein is CASSSLRGVLSGANVLTF.